This T cell receptor (beta chain) was sequenced for a study of OX40 agonist ivuxolimab in advanced cancers. Overall study: Dose-escalation patients' cancers were hepatocellular carcinoma, melanoma, renal cell or head and neck cancer. Prior therapy, whether anti-PD-1, anti-PD-L1 or anti-CTLA-4, was allowed, and less than 45% had some. Study-wide points: Among the lowest peripheral clonal expansion occurred in 0.1-3.0 mg/kg partial responders.

Measured with immunoSEQ multiplex PCR; TCRdb has only the in-frame clones, and not every one. The data contain tens of thousands of clones, 75% to 90% of them singletons. The V and J ends lost 4 bases and 7 bases respectively, with 17 bases between them. The CDR3 covers 15 residues. Germline V lookup: CDR1 MNHNS, CDR2 SASEGT. Comment on this clone: Its target is not known.

This clonotype was sampled from an adult with an advanced solid tumor such as melanoma, head and neck, liver or kidney cancer. This specimen consisted of CD4+ or CD8+ T cells sorted from blood, obtained in a trial of the OX40 agonist ivuxolimab. The chain links TRBV6-1 to TRBJ1-5, with D uncertain. CDR3 loop: CASSVPDRPGQPQHF. The DNA for the CDR3 is TGTGCCAGCAGTGTCCCCGACCGCCCGGGACAGCCCCAGCATTTT.